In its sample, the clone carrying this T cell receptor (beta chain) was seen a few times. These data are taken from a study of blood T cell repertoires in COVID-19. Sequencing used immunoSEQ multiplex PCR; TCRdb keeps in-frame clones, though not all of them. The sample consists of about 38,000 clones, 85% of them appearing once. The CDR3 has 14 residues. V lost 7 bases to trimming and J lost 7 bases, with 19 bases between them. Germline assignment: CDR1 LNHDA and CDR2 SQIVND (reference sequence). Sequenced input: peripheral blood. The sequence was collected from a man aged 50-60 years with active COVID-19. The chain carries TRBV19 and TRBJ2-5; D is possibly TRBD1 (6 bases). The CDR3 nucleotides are TGTGCCAGTACCCCCACAGGGCAGGGATCGACCCAGTACTTC. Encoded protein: CASTPTGQGSTQYF.